Following are 8 T cell receptor beta chains from one sample sequenced in a study of T cell clonality in common variable immunodeficiency. Only in-frame clones appear in the TCRdb table, and some are missing; sequencing was by immunoSEQ multiplex PCR. The sample shows fewer than 40,000 clones, none of them appearing just once. Their cognate antigens are unknown. The study's findings and limits: Common variable immunodeficiency TCR beta sequences reportedly had fewer deletions and N-nucleotide insertions.

The sequencing sample was made of peripheral blood mononuclear cells. These receptors came from a human donor with common variable immunodeficiency.

To note about this clone: The observed sequence ends 3 residues before the CDR3 terminus, with the missing tail filled in from the germline J gene. V gene TRBV7-6 combines with J gene TRBJ1-6; D unresolved. Germline assignment: CDR1 SGHVS and CDR2 FNYEAQ. CDR3 length: 14 amino acids. The V gene lost 8 bases and the J gene lost 0 bases, with 8 bases spanning the gap. CDR3 bases read: TGTGCCAGCGCCAGAGACTCCTATAATTCACCC. It is translated as CASARDSYNSP. In full, the CDR3 reads CASARDSYNSPLHF.

There are many counts of this clone. The read falls 3 residues short of the CDR3 end, and the missing part is taken from the germline J gene. The chain is built from TRBV7-9 and TRBJ1-1; the D is unclear. Trimming cost V 1 base and J 4 bases, with 10 bases left between them. This CDR3 is 14 amino acids long. The germline V gene encodes CDR1 SEHNR and CDR2 FQNEAQ (reference sequence). The CDR3 bases that were read are TGTGCCAGCAGCTTAGGGAGGGTGGGCACTGAA. Its protein is CASSLGRVGTE. The complete CDR3 protein is CASSLGRVGTEAFF. The variable domain in full, with the rest retrieved from reference TRBV7-9 and TRBJ1-1, is DTGVSQNPRHKITKRGQNVTFRCDPISEHNRLYWYRQTLGQGPEFLTYFQNEAQLEKSRLLSDRFSAERPKGSFSTLEIQRTEQGDSAMYLCASSLGRVGTEAFFGQGTRLTVV.

This clone turned up a few times. The CDR3 end is not reached by the read, which stops 3 residues before it; the germline J gene fills it in. V usage is TRBV30 and J usage is TRBJ1-1; a possible D gene is TRBD1 (6 bases). V was pared by 2 bases and J by 4 bases, with 11 bases between. CDR1 is GTSNPN and CDR2 is SVGIG in the germline V gene (reference sequence). CDR3 length: 13 amino acids. Partial CDR3 DNA: TGTGCCTGGAGTCCAACAGGGTTCACTGAA. Encoded protein: CAWSPTGFTE. The full CDR3 is CAWSPTGFTEAFF.

Many counts were recorded for this clone. The sequenced fragment ends 3 residues before the CDR3 boundary, so the rest is inferred from the germline J gene. This chain connects TRBV5-4 to TRBJ2-7; maybe TRBD2 (6 bases). With 0 bases removed from V and 3 bases from J, the gap between germline ends came to 10 bases. CDR1 and CDR2 from the germline V gene are SGHNT and YYREEE (reference sequence). The CDR3 totals 14 residues. Partial CDR3 DNA: TGTGCCAGCAGCTTGGGCGGGGATTTCTACGAG. Its protein product is CASSLGGDFYE. The full CDR3 protein reads CASSLGGDFYEQYF.

Concerning this clone itself: The read stops 3 residues short of the end of the CDR3; the missing end is completed from the germline J gene. The V call is TRBV7-2, the J call TRBJ1-2; possibly TRBD1 for D (6 bases). The CDR3 sequence is 12 residues long. The V end was cut by 5 bases, the J end by 4 bases, with 8 bases between. The germline V gene has CDR1 SGHTA and CDR2 FQGNSA. CDR3 amino acids: CASSPDSYGYTF. Partial CDR3 DNA: TGTGCCAGCAGCCCGGACAGCTATGGC.

The sample holds many counts of this clone. The read finishes 3 residues shy of the CDR3 end, and the germline J gene is used to complete it. The rearrangement joins TRBV7-2 to TRBJ2-3; no reliable D call. The V gene's germline CDR1 is SGHTA and CDR2 FQGNSA. The CDR3 runs 14 residues. With 1 base removed from V and 7 bases from J, the gap between germline ends came to 12 bases. CDR3: CASSLVSQAHTQYF. The covered CDR3 bases are TGTGCCAGCAGCTTAGTTTCCCAGGCTCATACG.

Ten or more counts support this clone. The CDR3 bases that were read are TGTGCCAGCAGTTCGTCCGGGACTAGCGGGAGACACCTGGATACG. Translating gives CASSSSGTSGRHLDT. The whole CDR3 is CASSSSGTSGRHLDTQYF. J is TRBJ2-3 and V is TRBV28; 14 nucleotides line up with TRBD2. The CDR3 extends 3 residues past the end of the read, so its final part is completed from the germline J gene. The CDR3 is 18 amino acids. Trimming removed 4 bases from V and 6 bases from J; junction bases left unmatched: 12. Germline CDR1 reads MDHEN; CDR2 reads SYDVKM.

This clone was seen many times. The read falls 3 residues short of the CDR3 end, and the missing part is taken from the germline J gene. This chain links TRBV7-9 with TRBJ2-1; 8 bases map to TRBD1. The CDR3 has 15 amino acids. Unmatched junction bases numbered 6, after V lost 5 bases and J lost 3 bases. Germline V gene lookup returns CDR1 SEHNR and CDR2 FQNEAQ (reference sequence). CDR3 sequence reads: CASSPFGQGYNEQFF. The part of the CDR3 DNA that was read is TGTGCCAGCAGCCCTTTTGGACAGGGCTACAATGAG.